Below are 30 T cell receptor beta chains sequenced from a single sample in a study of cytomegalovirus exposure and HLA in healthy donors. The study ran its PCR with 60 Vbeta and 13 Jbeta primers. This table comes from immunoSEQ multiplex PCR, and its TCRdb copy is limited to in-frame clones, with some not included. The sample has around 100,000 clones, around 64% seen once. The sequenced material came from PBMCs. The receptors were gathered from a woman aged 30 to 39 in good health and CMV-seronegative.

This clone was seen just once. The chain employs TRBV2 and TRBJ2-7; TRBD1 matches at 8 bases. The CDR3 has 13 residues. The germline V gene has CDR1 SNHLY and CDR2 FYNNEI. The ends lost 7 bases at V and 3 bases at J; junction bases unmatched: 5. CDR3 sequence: CASKGQGLYEQYF. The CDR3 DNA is TGTGCCAGCAAAGGACAGGGCCTCTACGAGCAGTACTTC.

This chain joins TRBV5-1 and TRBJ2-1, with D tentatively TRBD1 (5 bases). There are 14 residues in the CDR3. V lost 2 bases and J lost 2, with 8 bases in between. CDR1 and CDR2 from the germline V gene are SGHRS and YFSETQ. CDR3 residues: CASSFDSPYNEQFF. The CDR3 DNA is TGCGCCAGCAGCTTCGACAGCCCCTACAATGAGCAGTTCTTC.

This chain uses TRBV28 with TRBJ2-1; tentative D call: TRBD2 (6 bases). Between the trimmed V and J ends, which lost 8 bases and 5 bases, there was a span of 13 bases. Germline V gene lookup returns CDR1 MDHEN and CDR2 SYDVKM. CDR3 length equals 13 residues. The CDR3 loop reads CASCVGGHNEQFF. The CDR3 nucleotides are TGTGCCAGCTGCGTGGGGGGACACAATGAGCAGTTCTTC.

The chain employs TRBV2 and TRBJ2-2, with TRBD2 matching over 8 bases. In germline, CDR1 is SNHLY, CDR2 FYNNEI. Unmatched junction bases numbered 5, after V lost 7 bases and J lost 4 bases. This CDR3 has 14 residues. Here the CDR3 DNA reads TGTGCCAGCAAAGCGGGAGCTAGCACCGGGGAGCTGTTTTTT. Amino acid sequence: CASKAGASTGELFF.

The CDR3: CASSAGLSGYTF. The CDR3 DNA is TGTGCCAGCAGTGCCGGACTATCGGGCTACACCTTC. V usage is TRBV6-1 and J usage is TRBJ1-2; D is ambiguous. CDR3 length equals 12 residues. V was trimmed by 4 bases and J by 8 bases, leaving 11 bases between them. Germline CDR1 reads MNHNS; CDR2 reads SASEGT.

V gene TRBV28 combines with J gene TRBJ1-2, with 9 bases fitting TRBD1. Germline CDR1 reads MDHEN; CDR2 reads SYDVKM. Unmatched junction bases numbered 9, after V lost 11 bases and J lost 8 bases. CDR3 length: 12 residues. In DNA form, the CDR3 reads TGTGCCGCCTCCGGGACAGGGAACGGCTACACCTTC. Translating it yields CAASGTGNGYTF.

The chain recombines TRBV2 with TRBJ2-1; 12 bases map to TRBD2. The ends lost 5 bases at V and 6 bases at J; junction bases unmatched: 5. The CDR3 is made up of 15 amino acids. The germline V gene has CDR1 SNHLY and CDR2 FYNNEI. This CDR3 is CASSLAGGRSNEQFF. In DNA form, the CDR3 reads TGTGCCAGCAGTCTAGCGGGAGGGAGGAGCAATGAGCAGTTCTTC. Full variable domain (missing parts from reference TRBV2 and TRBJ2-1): EPEVTQTPSHQVTQMGQEVILRCVPISNHLYFYWYRQILGQKVEFLVSFYNNEISEKSEIFDDQFSVERPDGSNFTLKIRSTKLEDSAMYFCASSLAGGRSNEQFFGPGTRLTVL.

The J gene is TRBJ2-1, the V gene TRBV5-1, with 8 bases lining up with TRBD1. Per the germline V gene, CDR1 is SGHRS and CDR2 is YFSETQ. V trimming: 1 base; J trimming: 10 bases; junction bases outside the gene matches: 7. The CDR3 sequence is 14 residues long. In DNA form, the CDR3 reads TGCGCCAGCAGCTTGAATCAGGGGGCATGGGAGCAGTTCTTC. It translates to CASSLNQGAWEQFF.

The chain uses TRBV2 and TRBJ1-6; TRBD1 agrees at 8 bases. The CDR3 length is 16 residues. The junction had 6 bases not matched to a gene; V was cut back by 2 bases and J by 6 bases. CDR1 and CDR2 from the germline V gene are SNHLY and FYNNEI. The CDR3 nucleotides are TGTGCCAGCAGTGAATATGACAGGGGTGGTAATTCACCCCTCCACTTT. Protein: CASSEYDRGGNSPLHF.

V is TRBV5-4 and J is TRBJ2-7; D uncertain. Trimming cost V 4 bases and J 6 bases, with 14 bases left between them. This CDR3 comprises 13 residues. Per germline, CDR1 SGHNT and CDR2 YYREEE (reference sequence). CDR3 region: CASSPIEYGEQYF. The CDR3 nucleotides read TGTGCCAGCAGCCCTATTGAGTATGGCGAGCAGTACTTC.

In nucleotides, the CDR3 is TGTGCCAGCAGCTTCTGGTTTGGGGACAGGGTCGATTCTAACTATGGCTACACCTTC. It yields the protein CASSFWFGDRVDSNYGYTF. This sequence joins TRBV5-6 and TRBJ1-2, with 9 positions matching TRBD1. The trim removed 2 bases at V and 0 bases at J, leaving 14 bases unmatched. Germline CDR1 SGHDT, CDR2 YYEEEE. This CDR3 is built from 19 residues. Full variable domain (missing parts from reference TRBV5-6 and TRBJ1-2): DAGVTQSPTHLIKTRGQQVTLRCSPKSGHDTVSWYQQALGQGPQFIFQYYEEEERQRGNFPDRFSGHQFPNYSSELNVNALLLGDSALYLCASSFWFGDRVDSNYGYTFGSGTRLTVV.

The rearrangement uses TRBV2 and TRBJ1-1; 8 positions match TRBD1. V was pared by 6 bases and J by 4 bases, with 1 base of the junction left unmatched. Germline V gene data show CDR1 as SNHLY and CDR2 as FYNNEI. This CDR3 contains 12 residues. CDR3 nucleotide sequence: TGTGCCAGCAGGACAGGGGTCACTGAAGCTTTCTTT. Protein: CASRTGVTEAFF.

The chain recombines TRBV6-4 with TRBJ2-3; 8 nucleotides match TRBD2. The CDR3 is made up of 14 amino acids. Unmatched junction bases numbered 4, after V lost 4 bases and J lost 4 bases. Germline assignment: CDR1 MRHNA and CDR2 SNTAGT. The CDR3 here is CASSAAGEADTQYF. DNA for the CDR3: TGTGCCAGCAGTGCAGCGGGAGAAGCAGATACGCAGTATTTT.

This CDR3 reads CASGGDFGTQYF. Here the CDR3 DNA reads TGTGCCAGCGGAGGAGATTTTGGGACCCAGTACTTC. The V and J genes are TRBV27 and TRBJ2-5; maybe TRBD2 (5 bases). The CDR3 has 12 amino acids. The germline V and J ends were trimmed by 8 bases and 7 bases, with 14 bases remaining between them. Germline V gene lookup returns CDR1 MNHEY and CDR2 SMNVEV (reference sequence).

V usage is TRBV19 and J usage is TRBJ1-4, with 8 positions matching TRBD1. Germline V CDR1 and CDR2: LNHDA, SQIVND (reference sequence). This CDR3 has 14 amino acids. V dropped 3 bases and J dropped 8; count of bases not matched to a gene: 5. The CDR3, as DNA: TGTGCCAGTAGTATCCGGACAGGGTACGAAAAACTGTTTTTT. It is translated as CASSIRTGYEKLFF.

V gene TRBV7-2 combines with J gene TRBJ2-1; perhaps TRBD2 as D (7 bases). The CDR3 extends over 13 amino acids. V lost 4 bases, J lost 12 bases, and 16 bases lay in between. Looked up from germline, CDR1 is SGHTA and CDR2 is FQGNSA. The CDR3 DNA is TGTGCCAGCAGCTCGGGGGGCCTACAAGGGCAGTTCTTC. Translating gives CASSSGGLQGQFF.

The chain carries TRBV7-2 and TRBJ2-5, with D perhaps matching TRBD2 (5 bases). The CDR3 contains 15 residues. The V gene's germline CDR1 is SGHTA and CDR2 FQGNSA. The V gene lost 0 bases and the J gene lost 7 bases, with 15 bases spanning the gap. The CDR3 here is CASSLADWLSGTQYF. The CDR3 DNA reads TGTGCCAGCAGCTTAGCGGACTGGTTATCCGGGACCCAGTACTTC. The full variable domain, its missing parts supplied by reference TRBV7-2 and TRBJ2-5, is GAGVSQSPSNKVTEKGKDVELRCDPISGHTALYWYRQSLGQGLEFLIYFQGNSAPDKSGLPSDRFSAERTGGSVSTLTIQRTQQEDSAVYLCASSLADWLSGTQYFGPGTRLLVL.

CDR3 coding DNA: TGTGCCAGCAGTGAACTAGCGGGGAGCTCCTACGAGCAGTACTTC. It specifies CASSELAGSSYEQYF. This chain connects TRBV6-4 to TRBJ2-7; 10 positions match TRBD2. The germline CDR1 and CDR2 sequences are MRHNA and SNTAGT. The CDR3 is 15 amino acids. The J segment lost 0 bases and the V segment lost 3 bases, leaving 2 bases of the junction unmatched.

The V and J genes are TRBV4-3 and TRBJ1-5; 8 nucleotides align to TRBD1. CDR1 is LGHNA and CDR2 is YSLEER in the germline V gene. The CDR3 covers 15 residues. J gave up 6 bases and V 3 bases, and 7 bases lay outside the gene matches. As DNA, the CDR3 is TGCGCCAGCAGCCAGGTGACAGGGGCAGGTCAGCCCCAGCATTTT. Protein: CASSQVTGAGQPQHF.

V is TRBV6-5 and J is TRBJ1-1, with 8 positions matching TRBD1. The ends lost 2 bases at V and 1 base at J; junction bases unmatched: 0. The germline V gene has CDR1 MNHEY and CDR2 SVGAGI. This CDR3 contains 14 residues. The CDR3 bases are TGTGCCAGCAGTTACACAGGGGGGAACACTGAAGCTTTCTTT. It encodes CASSYTGGNTEAFF.

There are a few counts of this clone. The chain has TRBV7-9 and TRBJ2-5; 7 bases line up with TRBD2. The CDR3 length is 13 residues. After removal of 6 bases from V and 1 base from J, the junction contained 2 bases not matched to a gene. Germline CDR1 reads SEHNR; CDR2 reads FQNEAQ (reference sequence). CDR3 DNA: TGTGCCAGCAGGACTAGCTTCCAAGAGACCCAGTACTTC. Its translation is CASRTSFQETQYF.

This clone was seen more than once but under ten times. CDR3 residues: CASSKTRGQGEQYF. CDR3 DNA: TGTGCCAGTAGTAAGACCAGGGGGCAAGGCGAGCAGTACTTC. This chain links TRBV19 with TRBJ2-5; the match to TRBD1 covers 8 bases. The DNA end favors TRBJ2-7, so the J call may be wrong. The CDR3 covers 14 residues. The germline V gene has CDR1 LNHDA and CDR2 SQIVND (reference sequence).

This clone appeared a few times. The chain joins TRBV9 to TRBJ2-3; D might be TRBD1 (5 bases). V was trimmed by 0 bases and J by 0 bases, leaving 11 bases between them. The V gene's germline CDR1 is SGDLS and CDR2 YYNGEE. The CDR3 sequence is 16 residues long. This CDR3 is CASSVDRRSSTDTQYF. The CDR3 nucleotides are TGTGCCAGCAGCGTAGACAGGCGGTCCAGCACAGATACGCAGTATTTT.

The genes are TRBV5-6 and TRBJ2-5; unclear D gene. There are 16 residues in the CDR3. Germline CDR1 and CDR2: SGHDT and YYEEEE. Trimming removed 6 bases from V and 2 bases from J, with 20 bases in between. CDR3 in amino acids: CASTGLTPFSQETQYF. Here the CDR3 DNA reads TGTGCCAGCACGGGTCTTACCCCCTTCTCGCAAGAGACCCAGTACTTC.

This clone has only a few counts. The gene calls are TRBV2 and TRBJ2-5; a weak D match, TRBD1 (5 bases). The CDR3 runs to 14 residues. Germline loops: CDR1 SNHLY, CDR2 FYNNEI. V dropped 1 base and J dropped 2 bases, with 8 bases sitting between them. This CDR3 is CASSEETAQETQYF. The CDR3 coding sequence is TGTGCCAGCAGTGAAGAGACAGCACAAGAGACCCAGTACTTC.

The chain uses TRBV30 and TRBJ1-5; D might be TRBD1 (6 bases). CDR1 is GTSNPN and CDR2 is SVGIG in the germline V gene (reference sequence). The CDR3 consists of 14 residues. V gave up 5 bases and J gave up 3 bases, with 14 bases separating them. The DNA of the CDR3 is TGTGCCTGGGCAGACAGGCGATCCAATCAGCCCCAGCATTTT. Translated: CAWADRRSNQPQHF.

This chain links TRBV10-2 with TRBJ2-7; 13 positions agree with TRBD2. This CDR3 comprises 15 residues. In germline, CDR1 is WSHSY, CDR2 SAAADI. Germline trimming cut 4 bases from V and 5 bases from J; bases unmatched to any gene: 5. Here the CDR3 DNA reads TGCGCCAGCAGTGCTGCAGGACTAGCGGGAGACGAGCAGTACTTC. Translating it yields CASSAAGLAGDEQYF.

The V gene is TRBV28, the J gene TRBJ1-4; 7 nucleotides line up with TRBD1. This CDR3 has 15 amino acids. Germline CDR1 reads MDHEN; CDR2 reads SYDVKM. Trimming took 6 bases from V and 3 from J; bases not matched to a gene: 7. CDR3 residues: CASSPMDRPNEKLFF. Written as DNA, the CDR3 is TGTGCCAGCAGCCCTATGGACAGGCCTAATGAAAAACTGTTTTTT.

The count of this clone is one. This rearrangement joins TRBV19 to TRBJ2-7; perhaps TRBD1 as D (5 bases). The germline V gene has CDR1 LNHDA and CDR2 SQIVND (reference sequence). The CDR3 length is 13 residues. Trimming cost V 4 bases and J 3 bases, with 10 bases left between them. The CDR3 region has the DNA TGTGCCAGTAGTAAACAGGACCACTACGAGCAGTACTTC. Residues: CASSKQDHYEQYF.

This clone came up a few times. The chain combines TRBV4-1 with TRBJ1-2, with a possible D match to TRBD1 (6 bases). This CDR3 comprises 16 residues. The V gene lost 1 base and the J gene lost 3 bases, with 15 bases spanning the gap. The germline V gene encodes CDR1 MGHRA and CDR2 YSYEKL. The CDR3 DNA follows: TGCGCCAGCAGCCAAGCCGAGGGGGTCCGGCACTATGGCTACACCTTC. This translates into CASSQAEGVRHYGYTF.